Described below is a single T cell receptor beta chain sequence and its context. With random hexamers, reverse transcription was performed on about 0.5 to 1 ug of RNA. TCRdb called the immunoSEQ multiplex PCR reads again in MiXCR, with one record for every CDR3 protein. The data show just over 150,000 distinct CDR3 sequences, with around 95% seen just once and about 0.16% held by the top ten. This sample was included in a study of CD8 T cells in Susac syndrome. The V end lost 5 bases, the J end lost 6 bases, and 17 bases lay between the germline ends. The CDR3 is 14 amino acids. Germline-derived CDR1 and CDR2 are SGDLS and YYNGEE. TEMRA cells underwent FACS enrichment and CD8+ and CD4+ T cells underwent negative isolation.

The specimen sequenced was CD4+ T cells from PBMCs. The chain joins TRBV9 to TRBJ1-2, with D perhaps TRBD1 (5 bases). The TCR comes from a human donor with Susac syndrome. In DNA form, the CDR3 reads TGTGCCAGCAGAGTAAAGAGGGGCAGACATGGCTACACCTTC. Its protein product is CASRVKRGRHGYTF.